The clone carrying this T cell receptor beta chain appeared many times. Documented time point: after trial treatment. As for treatment: LDRT plus nivolumab, ipilimumab, low-dose cyclophosphamide and aspirin (RACIN trial). Nivolumab, ipilimumab, aspirin, low-dose cyclophosphamide and low-dose radiotherapy were given to donors. Germline V gives CDR1 SQVTM, CDR2 ANQGSEA. V lost 3 bases and J lost 5; bases outside the gene matches: 2. The CDR3 has 12 amino acids. The data derive from a study of low-dose radiotherapy and immunotherapy resistance in tumors. Study in general: The regimen for patients comprised intravenous nivolumab 240 mg every two weeks plus intravenous ipilimumab 1 mg/kg every six weeks. Study patients were administered oral aspirin at 300 mg daily for four cycles from cycle 1 day 1.

Gene-specific TRAV and TRBV primers were used for first-strand cDNA, covering alpha and beta chains. Over about 19 PCR cycles, TCRs were amplified from a constant-region primer and V-primer adapter. Isolated mRNA underwent amplification via in vitro transcription. One entry per CDR3 protein results from TCRdb running MiXCR on the reads. The sample includes about 39,000 distinct CDR3 sequences, less than 25% of them seen just once. The sequence was collected from a female donor with ovarian cancer. The chain carries TRBV29-1 and TRBJ2-7; 9 bases are a match to TRBD1. The material sequenced was PBMCs, taken after low-dose radiotherapy plus immunotherapy. This CDR3 reads CSVEGTGNEQYF. The CDR3 DNA reads as TGCAGCGTTGAGGGGACAGGGAACGAGCAGTACTTC.